This T cell receptor beta chain appears in the sequencing data of a study of blood T cell repertoires in COVID-19. V was clipped by 4 bases and J by 0 bases, with 18 bases between them. The CDR3 runs 18 residues. The germline V gene encodes CDR1 SGHAT and CDR2 FQNNGV. Sequencing was performed with immunoSEQ multiplex PCR; in TCRdb, only in-frame clones are kept and a portion is missing. The data show around 300,000 clones, about 89% seen once. The sequenced sample was PBMCs or T cells enriched from blood (not recorded which). The chain employs TRBV11-2 and TRBJ1-4, with D possibly TRBD1 on 5 matching bases. The receptor was derived from a woman between 40 and 55 years old who had recovered from COVID-19. The CDR3 sequence: CASSSGPGHHATNEKLFF. The CDR3 DNA reads TGTGCCAGCAGCTCCGGTCCCGGACACCATGCAACTAATGAAAAACTGTTTTTT.